Below, 32 T cell receptor beta chains from the same sample are listed, as sequenced in a study of cytomegalovirus exposure and HLA in healthy donors. Measured with immunoSEQ multiplex PCR; TCRdb has only the in-frame clones, and not every one. Of some 98,000 clones in the sample, roughly 87% were seen once. What was sequenced was PBMCs. Every receptor here comes from a man younger than 35 in good health and CMV-seropositive.

The chain couples TRBV10-1 to TRBJ2-1; 10 bases are a match to TRBD2. V lost 4 bases, J lost 1 base, and 4 bases stayed unmatched. This CDR3 comprises 16 residues. CDR1 is WNHNN, CDR2 SYGVQD, per germline (reference sequence). Written as DNA, the CDR3 is TGCGCCAGCAGTGTATCTAGCGGGAGATCCTACAATGAGCAGTTCTTC. Encoded protein: CASSVSSGRSYNEQFF.

This rearrangement joins TRBV9 to TRBJ1-6; 8 nucleotides agree with TRBD1. The V and J ends lost 6 bases and 5 bases, in that order; junction bases with no gene match: 4. From germline, CDR1 is SGDLS and CDR2 YYNGEE. The CDR3 has 14 amino acids. The CDR3: CASTRDRNNSPLHF. The CDR3 nucleotides read TGTGCCAGCACCAGGGACAGGAATAATTCACCCCTCCACTTT.

This chain's CDR3 is CASSSDGHRVSREQYF. The CDR3 DNA reads as TGTGCCAGCAGTTCTGACGGGCACAGGGTATCTCGGGAGCAGTACTTC. The rearrangement links TRBV7-9 to TRBJ2-7; tentative D call: TRBD1 (6 bases). Trimming cost V 6 bases and J 7 bases, with 25 bases left between them. Germline V CDR1 and CDR2: SEHNR, FQNEAQ (reference sequence). The CDR3 is 16 residues long.

The chain has TRBV12-2 and TRBJ2-7; the D call in the table, TRBD1, was not verified against the DNA. TRBV12-2 is annotated as a pseudogene. The CDR3 extends over 20 amino acids. The CDR3, as DNA: TGTGCAAGTCGCTTGCACACAGGGGCCTCCTTTAGCGAGAAAGAGTACGAGCAGTACTTC. Protein sequence: CASRLHTGASFSEKEYEQYF.

The genes are TRBV29-1 and TRBJ2-5; maybe TRBD1 (7 bases). The CDR3 has 15 amino acids. Trimming took off 8 bases at V and 3 bases at J, with 22 bases between the two ends. Germline CDR1 reads SQVTM; CDR2 reads ANQGSEA. The CDR3 here is CSTRMQQGRKETQYF. The CDR3, as DNA: TGCAGCACCCGGATGCAACAGGGGAGGAAAGAGACCCAGTACTTC.

The chain couples TRBV13 to TRBJ2-2; no clear D gene. The CDR3 has 15 residues. V was trimmed by 0 bases and J by 6 bases, leaving 11 bases between them. Per the germline V gene, CDR1 is PRHDT and CDR2 is FYEKMQ (reference sequence). CDR3 residues: CASSLGPPSPGELFF. The CDR3 region has the DNA TGTGCCAGCAGCTTAGGCCCCCCAAGCCCCGGGGAGCTGTTTTTT. Combining the CDR3 with reference TRBV13 and TRBJ2-2 gives the whole variable domain AAGVIQSPRHLIKEKRETATLKCYPIPRHDTVYWYQQGPGQDPQFLISFYEKMQSDKGSIPDRFSAQQFSDYHSELNMSSLELGDSALYFCASSLGPPSPGELFFGEGSRLTVL.

CDR3 in amino acids: CASSATGGAQPQHF. The CDR3 bases are TGTGCCAGTAGTGCAACAGGGGGCGCGCAGCCCCAGCATTTT. The J gene is TRBJ1-5, the V gene TRBV19; 9 bases fit TRBD1. There are 14 residues in the CDR3. CDR1 and CDR2 (germline): LNHDA, SQIVND (reference sequence). V was clipped by 5 bases and J by 7 bases; unmatched bases: 6. The full variable domain, completed using reference TRBV19 and TRBJ1-5, is DGGITQSPKYLFRKEGQNVTLSCEQNLNHDAMYWYRQDPGQGLRLIYYSQIVNDFQKGDIAEGYSVSREKKESFPLTVTSAQKNPTAFYLCASSATGGAQPQHFGDGTRLSIL.

This chain joins TRBV29-1 and TRBJ1-2; D is ambiguous. CDR1 and CDR2 (germline): SQVTM, ANQGSEA. CDR3 length: 11 amino acids. The germline V and J ends were trimmed by 7 bases and 6 bases, with 12 bases remaining between them. The CDR3 sequence: CSAAAADGYTF. CDR3 DNA sequence: TGCAGCGCCGCGGCGGCGGATGGCTACACCTTC.

The chain couples TRBV27 to TRBJ2-1; D may be TRBD1 (6 bases). CDR1 and CDR2 from the germline V gene are MNHEY and SMNVEV (reference sequence). This CDR3 is built from 15 residues. Trimming stripped 6 bases from V and 7 bases from J, with 19 bases between. CDR3 protein: CASSKSGQYPNEQFF. CDR3 nucleotides: TGTGCCAGCAGCAAATCCGGACAGTACCCTAATGAGCAGTTCTTC.

The V call is TRBV5-6, the J call TRBJ1-3; D possibly corresponds to TRBD1 (6 bases). Per germline, CDR1 SGHDT and CDR2 YYEEEE. The CDR3 is made up of 17 amino acids. Trimming left V 5 bases short and J 1 base short, with 19 bases between. Here the CDR3 reads CASSQFPGARSGNTIYF. The CDR3 bases are TGTGCCAGCAGTCAGTTTCCAGGGGCGAGGTCTGGAAACACCATATATTTT. The full variable domain, rest sourced from reference TRBV5-6 and TRBJ1-3, is DAGVTQSPTHLIKTRGQQVTLRCSPKSGHDTVSWYQQALGQGPQFIFQYYEEEERQRGNFPDRFSGHQFPNYSSELNVNALLLGDSALYLCASSQFPGARSGNTIYFGEGSWLTVV.

The rearrangement uses TRBV14 and TRBJ2-3, with D perhaps TRBD2 (6 bases). With 5 bases removed from V and 5 bases from J, the gap between germline ends came to 17 bases. The CDR3 runs 15 residues. Germline V CDR1 and CDR2: SGHDN, FVKESK. The CDR3 loop reads CASSWGLARGDTQYF. In DNA, the CDR3 is TGTGCCAGCAGCTGGGGCCTAGCGAGGGGAGATACGCAGTATTTT.

With respect to this clone: Its ends do not fully match the called genes, so a read error is possible. This chain uses TRBV11-2 with TRBJ1-1, with D unresolved. Germline CDR1 is SGHAT and CDR2 is FQNNGV. This CDR3 has 14 residues. The CDR3 DNA sequence: TGTGCCAGCAGCCTAGACGTTCTGAGCACTGAAGCTTTCTTT. This sequence encodes CASSLDVLSTEAFF.

A word on this clone: Just one base apart from a much larger clone, this may be a read error. Other DNA sequences in this specimen translate into the identical CDR3. This chain links TRBV6-6 with TRBJ2-1; D may be TRBD2 (5 bases). V was pared by 0 bases and J by 4 bases, with 7 bases between. Germline V gives CDR1 MNHNY, CDR2 SVGAGI (reference sequence). This CDR3 has 14 amino acids. CDR3 sequence (DNA): TGTGCCAGCAGTTACTCGAGGGTTTACAATGAGCAGTTCTTC. Residues: CASSYSRVYNEQFF.

The chain's CDR3 is CASSQGRDNQPQHF. For the CDR3, the DNA is TGTGCCAGCAGCCAAGGACGGGACAATCAGCCCCAGCATTTT. This chain joins TRBV16 and TRBJ1-5; D unresolved. The length of the CDR3 is 14 residues. The V gene's germline CDR1 is KGHSY and CDR2 FQNENV. Deletions cut 2 bases from V and 3 bases from J, with 8 bases between.

The V gene is TRBV4-3, the J gene TRBJ2-3; D is ambiguous. V was pared by 1 base and J by 1 base, with 12 bases between. Germline values: CDR1 LGHNA, CDR2 YSLEER. There are 16 residues in the CDR3. CDR3 sequence (DNA): TGCGCCAGCAGCCAAGGTTTTCACAGACGCACAGATACGCAGTATTTT. Residues: CASSQGFHRRTDTQYF.

The rearrangement uses TRBV6-4 and TRBJ2-1; TRBD2 aligns across 7 bases. After removal of 3 bases from V and 7 bases from J, the junction contained 12 bases not matched to a gene. Per germline, CDR1 MRHNA and CDR2 SNTAGT. The CDR3 has 16 amino acids. The CDR3 DNA follows: TGTGCCAGCAGTGAGGACGGGAGCGGGGTGTTTAATGAGCAGTTCTTC. This gives the protein CASSEDGSGVFNEQFF.

This sequence joins TRBV7-2 and TRBJ2-7, with 7 bases matching TRBD1. This CDR3 spans 14 amino acids. The trim removed 1 base at V and 2 bases at J, leaving 2 bases unmatched. Germline V gene data show CDR1 as SGHTA and CDR2 as FQGNSA. This CDR3 is CASSLGGTAYEQYF. CDR3 coding DNA: TGTGCCAGCAGCTTAGGGGGGACAGCCTACGAGCAGTACTTC. The whole variable domain, remainder taken from reference TRBV7-2 and TRBJ2-7, is GAGVSQSPSNKVTEKGKDVELRCDPISGHTALYWYRQSLGQGLEFLIYFQGNSAPDKSGLPSDRFSAERTGGSVSTLTIQRTQQEDSAVYLCASSLGGTAYEQYFGPGTRLTVT.

The CDR3 bases are TGTGCCAGCAGCTCGGGAGTTAATGAGCAGTTCTTC. Its translation: CASSSGVNEQFF. The V call is TRBV5-4, the J call TRBJ2-1; possibly TRBD2 for D (6 bases). Trimming shortened V by 3 bases and J by 7 bases, and 8 bases separated the two germline ends. This CDR3 region has 12 residues. CDR1 SGHNT and CDR2 YYREEE come from the germline V gene (reference sequence).

This clone showed up just a few times. The chain couples TRBV27 to TRBJ1-5, with 7 bases matching TRBD1. Germline CDR1 and CDR2: MNHEY and SMNVEV (reference sequence). The CDR3 sequence is 13 residues long. Trimming took 10 bases from V and 2 from J; bases not matched to a gene: 5. The CDR3 protein is CAIATGGNQPQHF. CDR3 in DNA: TGTGCCATCGCTACAGGGGGCAATCAGCCCCAGCATTTT.

The chain carries TRBV28 and TRBJ1-4; D is undetermined. Trimming shortened V by 2 bases and J by 6 bases, and 19 bases separated the two germline ends. From germline, CDR1 is MDHEN and CDR2 SYDVKM. There are 17 residues in the CDR3. The DNA of the CDR3 is TGTGCCAGCAGTTTACCCTTTTCCGGGAGGGCATATGAAAAACTGTTTTTT. Amino acids: CASSLPFSGRAYEKLFF.

This chain links TRBV7-2 with TRBJ2-7, with 7 bases aligning to TRBD2. This CDR3 comprises 15 residues. The J segment lost 0 bases and the V segment lost 5 bases, leaving 7 bases of the junction unmatched. The germline V gene encodes CDR1 SGHTA and CDR2 FQGNSA. Written as DNA, the CDR3 is TGTGCCAGCAGCCTCGTTCGGGGGGACTCCTACGAGCAGTACTTC. Its translation is CASSLVRGDSYEQYF. Complete variable domain (other parts from reference TRBV7-2 and TRBJ2-7): GAGVSQSPSNKVTEKGKDVELRCDPISGHTALYWYRQSLGQGLEFLIYFQGNSAPDKSGLPSDRFSAERTGGSVSTLTIQRTQQEDSAVYLCASSLVRGDSYEQYFGPGTRLTVT.

This chain uses TRBV19 with TRBJ1-5; 8 nucleotides agree with TRBD1. The germline V gene has CDR1 LNHDA and CDR2 SQIVND (reference sequence). The junction had 4 bases not matched to a gene; V was cut back by 4 bases and J by 5 bases. The CDR3 contains 14 residues. The CDR3 spells CASSTPGGDQPQHF. DNA for the CDR3: TGTGCCAGTAGTACCCCAGGGGGCGATCAGCCCCAGCATTTT.

V usage is TRBV5-1 and J usage is TRBJ2-7, with 10 bases fitting TRBD1. CDR3 size: 15 residues. Germline V lookup: CDR1 SGHRS, CDR2 YFSETQ. The V segment lost 4 bases and the J segment 8 bases; nucleotides outside the gene matches: 12. CDR3 coding DNA: TGCGCCAGCAGCACCCGACAGGGGGCGGACGGCAAGCAGTACTTC. This sequence encodes CASSTRQGADGKQYF.

The rearrangement links TRBV12-5 to TRBJ1-5; TRBD1 might be the D (5 bases). The V gene lost 2 bases and the J gene lost 6 bases, with 5 bases spanning the gap. This CDR3 is built from 12 residues. Germline V gene lookup returns CDR1 LGHNT and CDR2 FRNRAP. CDR3 sequence (DNA): TGTGCTAGTGGTTTGCAGGGTCAGCCCCAGCATTTT. Protein sequence: CASGLQGQPQHF.

The CDR3 sequence is CASNPTSGFGETQYF. CDR3 in DNA: TGTGCCAGCAACCCGACTAGCGGGTTTGGAGAGACCCAGTACTTC. This chain uses TRBV6-5 with TRBJ2-5, with 10 nucleotides matching TRBD2. The trim removed 7 bases at V and 4 bases at J, leaving 9 bases unmatched. The CDR3 length is 15 residues. Germline V CDR1 and CDR2: MNHEY, SVGAGI.

The CDR3: CASSLGTRNTGELFF. DNA of the CDR3: TGTGCCAGCAGCCTCGGGACTAGGAATACCGGGGAGCTGTTTTTT. V gene TRBV7-2 combines with J gene TRBJ2-2; 8 nucleotides align to TRBD2. The CDR3 is 15 residues long. Germline assignment: CDR1 SGHTA and CDR2 FQGNSA. Trimming removed 5 bases from V and 5 bases from J; junction bases left unmatched: 7.

This clone came up once. This chain connects TRBV7-6 to TRBJ2-1; 14 nucleotides agree with TRBD2. Germline loops: CDR1 SGHVS, CDR2 FNYEAQ. Trimming removed 2 bases from V and 8 bases from J; junction bases left unmatched: 14. The CDR3 length is 19 residues. This CDR3 is CASSLRFSGLAGVGHEQFF. The CDR3 nucleotides read TGTGCCAGCAGCTTACGATTTTCGGGACTAGCGGGAGTAGGGCATGAGCAGTTCTTC.

This chain links TRBV5-1 with TRBJ1-1; 8 bases are shared with TRBD1. J lost 5 bases, V lost 5 bases, and 8 bases had no gene match. The CDR3 covers 14 residues. The germline CDR1 and CDR2 sequences are SGHRS and YFSETQ. CDR3 loop: CASSLWTGRTEAFF. The CDR3 DNA reads as TGCGCCAGCAGTCTCTGGACAGGGAGGACTGAAGCTTTCTTT.

V is TRBV11-1 and J is TRBJ2-3; 7 bases map to TRBD2. Per germline, CDR1 SGHAT and CDR2 FQDESV (reference sequence). V dropped 2 bases and J dropped 0; count of bases not matched to a gene: 2. The CDR3 is 15 amino acids. CDR3 in amino acids: CASSLLRGSTDTQYF. DNA of the CDR3: TGTGCCAGCAGCTTATTGCGGGGGAGCACAGATACGCAGTATTTT.

This rearrangement joins TRBV4-2 to TRBJ2-7; D is possibly TRBD1 (6 bases). This CDR3 region has 17 residues. V was shortened by 0 bases and J by 2 bases, with 17 bases between the two germline ends. Germline assignment: CDR1 LGHNA and CDR2 YNFKEQ. The CDR3 coding sequence is TGTGCCAGCAGCCAAGATTCATATGAAGGGGGTACCTACGAGCAGTACTTC. Protein sequence: CASSQDSYEGGTYEQYF.

The V call is TRBV2, the J call TRBJ2-3; D is unresolved. This CDR3 has 12 amino acids. Germline loops: CDR1 SNHLY, CDR2 FYNNEI. V lost 7 bases, J lost 3 bases, and 8 bases lay in between. CDR3 sequence (DNA): TGTGCCAGCATTCAGAAGACAGATACGCAGTATTTT. Translating gives CASIQKTDTQYF.

This clone has a handful of counts. The chain joins TRBV28 to TRBJ1-1; a weak D match, TRBD1 (6 bases). Germline-derived CDR1 and CDR2 are MDHEN and SYDVKM. This CDR3 has 14 residues. With 6 bases removed from V and 2 bases from J, the gap between germline ends came to 13 bases. The CDR3 DNA reads TGTGCCAGCAGAATCTTGGGACACAACACTGAAGCTTTCTTT. Protein sequence: CASRILGHNTEAFF.